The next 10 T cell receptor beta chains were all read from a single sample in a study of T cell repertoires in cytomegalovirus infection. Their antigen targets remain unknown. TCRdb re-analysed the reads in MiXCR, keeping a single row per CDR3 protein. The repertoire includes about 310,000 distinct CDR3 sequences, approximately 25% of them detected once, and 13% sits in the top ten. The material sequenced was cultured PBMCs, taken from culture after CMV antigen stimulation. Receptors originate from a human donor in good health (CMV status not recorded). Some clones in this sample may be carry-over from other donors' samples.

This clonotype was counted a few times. CDR3 sequence (DNA): TGTGCCAGCAGCTTGGGGATCGGCCAGCGAATTCACACAGATACGCAGTATTTT. It codes for CASSLGIGQRIHTDTQYF. This chain joins TRBV11-3 and TRBJ2-3, with D uncertain. V was pared by 3 bases and J by 2 bases, with 21 bases between. Germline CDR1 and CDR2: SGHNT and YENEEA. This CDR3 region has 18 residues.

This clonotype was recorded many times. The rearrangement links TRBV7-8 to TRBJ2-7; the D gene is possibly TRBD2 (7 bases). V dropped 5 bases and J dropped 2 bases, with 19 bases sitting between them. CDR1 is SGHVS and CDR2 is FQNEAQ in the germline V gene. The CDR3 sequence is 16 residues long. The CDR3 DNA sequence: TGTGCCAGCAGCGACAGGAGAGGGCGGGGGACCTACGAGCAGTACGTC. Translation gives CASSDRRGRGTYEQYV.

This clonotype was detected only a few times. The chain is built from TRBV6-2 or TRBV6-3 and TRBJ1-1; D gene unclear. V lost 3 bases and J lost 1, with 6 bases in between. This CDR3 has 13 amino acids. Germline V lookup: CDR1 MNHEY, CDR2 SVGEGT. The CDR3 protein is CASSYDQNTEAFF. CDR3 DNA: TGTGCCAGCAGTTATGACCAGAACACTGAAGCTTTCTTT.

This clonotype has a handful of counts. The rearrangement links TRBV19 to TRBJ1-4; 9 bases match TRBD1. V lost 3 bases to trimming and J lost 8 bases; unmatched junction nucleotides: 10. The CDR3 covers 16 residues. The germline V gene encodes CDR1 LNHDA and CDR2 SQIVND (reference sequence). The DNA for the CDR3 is TGTGCCAGTAGTATGGGGACAGGGCAGCGTGAGGAAAAACTGTTTTTT. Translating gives CASSMGTGQREEKLFF. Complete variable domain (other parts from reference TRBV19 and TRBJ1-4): DGGITQSPKYLFRKEGQNVTLSCEQNLNHDAMYWYRQDPGQGLRLIYYSQIVNDFQKGDIAEGYSVSREKKESFPLTVTSAQKNPTAFYLCASSMGTGQREEKLFFGSGTQLSVL.

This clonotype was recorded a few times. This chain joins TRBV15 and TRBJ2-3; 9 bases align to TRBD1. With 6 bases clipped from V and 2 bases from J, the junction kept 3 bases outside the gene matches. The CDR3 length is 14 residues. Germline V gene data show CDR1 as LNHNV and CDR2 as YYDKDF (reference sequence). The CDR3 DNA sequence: TGTGCCACCAGTCGGGACAGGGTCACAGATACGCAGTATTTT. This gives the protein CATSRDRVTDTQYF.

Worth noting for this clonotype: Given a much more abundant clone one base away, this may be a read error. This CDR3 is CANSSNRGTSNEAFF. For the CDR3, the DNA is TGTGCCAACAGCTCAAACAGGGGAACGAGTAATGAAGCTTTCTTT. The chain uses TRBV7-2 and TRBJ1-1; 7 bases map to TRBD1. Germline assignment: CDR1 SGHTA and CDR2 FQGNSA. CDR3 size: 15 residues.

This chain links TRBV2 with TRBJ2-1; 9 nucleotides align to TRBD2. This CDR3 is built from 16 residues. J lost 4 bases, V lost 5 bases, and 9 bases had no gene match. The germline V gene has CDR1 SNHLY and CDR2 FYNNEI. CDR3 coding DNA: TGTGCCAGCAGTTCTCCCCTAGCGGGAAAATACAATGAGCAGTTCTTC. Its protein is CASSSPLAGKYNEQFF.

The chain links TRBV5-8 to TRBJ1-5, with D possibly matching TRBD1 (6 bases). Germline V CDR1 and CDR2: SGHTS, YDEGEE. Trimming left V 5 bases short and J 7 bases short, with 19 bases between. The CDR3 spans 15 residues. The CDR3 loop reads CASSQATGYGQPQHF. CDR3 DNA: TGTGCCAGCAGTCAGGCTACAGGGTACGGACAGCCCCAGCATTTT.

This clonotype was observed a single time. This CDR3 is CASSRGNSYEQYF. The CDR3 DNA reads TGTGCCAGCAGCCGGGGGAACTCCTACGAGCAGTACTTC. The rearrangement uses TRBV14 and TRBJ2-7; D assignment may be TRBD1 or TRBD2 (5 bases each). Trimming removed 4 bases from V and 0 bases from J, with 7 bases in between. Germline assignment: CDR1 SGHDN and CDR2 FVKESK. This CDR3 contains 13 residues.

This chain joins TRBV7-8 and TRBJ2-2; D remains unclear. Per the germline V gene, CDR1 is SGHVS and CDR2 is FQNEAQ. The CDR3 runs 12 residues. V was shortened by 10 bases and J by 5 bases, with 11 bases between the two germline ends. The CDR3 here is CATKIGTGELFF. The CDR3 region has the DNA TGTGCCACAAAAATCGGGACCGGGGAGCTGTTTTTT.